Listed below are T cell receptor beta chains from one sample, sequenced in a study of blood T cell repertoires in COVID-19. Method: immunoSEQ multiplex PCR; TCRdb's copy keeps in-frame clones and lacks some. This table has some 180,000 clones, 70% to 90% appearing once. Sample: peripheral blood. These receptors were collected from an elderly woman with COVID-19, enrolled during active disease. Both conserved end residues are part of each CDR3. D genes are given only for firm matches. A row's size may be missing; if present it is once, few, many or a size class.

D: NA; size: NA; J: TRBJ1-2; V: TRBV9; DNA: TGTGCCAGCAGCGCGACAGGTATCCCCTATGGCTACACCTTC; CDR3: CASSATGIPYGYTF
D: NA; size: few; J: TRBJ2-1; V: TRBV19; DNA: TGTGCCAGTAGTATTAGCGGTCTATCCTACAATGAGCAGTTCTTC; CDR3: CASSISGLSYNEQFF
D: NA; size: few; J: TRBJ1-5; V: TRBV2; DNA: TGTGCCAGCATGGGGGGGCTCAATCAGCCCCAGCATTTT; CDR3: CASMGGLNQPQHF
D: NA; size: once; J: TRBJ1-4; V: TRBV5-1; DNA: TGCGCCAGCTCTAACAGGGTTCGAGAAAAACTGTTTTTT; CDR3: CASSNRVREKLFF
D: TRBD1; size: NA; J: TRBJ1-2; V: TRBV6-5; DNA: TGTGCCAGCAGTATAGTACAGGGGTCTAACTATGGCTACACCTTC; CDR3: CASSIVQGSNYGYTF
D: NA; size: NA; J: TRBJ2-1; V: TRBV29-1; DNA: TGCAGCGTTGAAGGGACTTTTGAGCAGTTCTTC; CDR3: CSVEGTFEQFF
D: NA; size: few; J: TRBJ2-3; V: TRBV5-1; DNA: TGCGCCAGCAGCGCCTATAGCACAGATACGCAGTATTTT; CDR3: CASSAYSTDTQYF
D: NA; size: NA; J: TRBJ2-1; V: TRBV2; DNA: TGTGCCAGTTCTAGTGGAGGTTACAATGAGCAGTTCTTC; CDR3: CASSSGGYNEQFF
D: TRBD1; size: NA; J: TRBJ1-6; V: TRBV5-1; DNA: TGCGCCAGCAGCCCAGACAGGGCCGGGGAATCACCCCTCCACTTT; CDR3: CASSPDRAGESPLHF
D: NA; size: NA; J: TRBJ2-7; V: TRBV18; DNA: TGTGCCAGCTCACCGAAGCAGCGTACCTACGAGCAGTACTTC; CDR3: CASSPKQRTYEQYF
D: NA; size: once; J: TRBJ1-2; V: TRBV28; DNA: TGTGCCAGCAGTTTATGGGGCCCTACAGGGAAGGATGGCTACACCTTC; CDR3: CASSLWGPTGKDGYTF
D: NA; size: few; J: TRBJ1-6; V: TRBV28; DNA: TGTGCCAGCAGTGCGGGATCTCCACAGTATAATTCGGGGAACCACTTT; CDR3: CASSAGSPQYNSGNHF
D: NA; size: NA; J: TRBJ1-2; V: TRBV9; DNA: TGTGCCAGCAGCGTAGAATTGGCGGGTGGCTACACCTTC; CDR3: CASSVELAGGYTF
D: NA; size: NA; J: TRBJ1-1; V: TRBV6-5; DNA: TGTGCCAGCAGGAGGTACATGAACACTGAAGCTTTCTTT; CDR3: CASRRYMNTEAFF
D: TRBD1; size: NA; J: TRBJ1-2; V: TRBV6-5; DNA: TGTGCCAGCAGATATGGACAGGGTAACGACTATGGCTACACCTTC; CDR3: CASRYGQGNDYGYTF
D: TRBD1; size: NA; J: TRBJ1-2; V: TRBV5-4; DNA: TGTGCCAGCAGCTCACAGGGGCTCTATGGCTACACCTTC; CDR3: CASSSQGLYGYTF
D: NA; size: NA; J: TRBJ1-3; V: TRBV7-9; DNA: TGTGCCAGCACCGTATCTGGAAACACCATATATTTT; CDR3: CASTVSGNTIYF
D: TRBD2; size: NA; J: TRBJ2-2; V: TRBV28; DNA: TGTGCCAGCAGTTCTAGCGGGGAGGGGACCGGGGAGCTGTTTTTT; CDR3: CASSSSGEGTGELFF
D: NA; size: NA; J: TRBJ1-4; V: TRBV5-4; DNA: TGTGCCAGCGGCGCGGCCCATAATGAAAAACTGTTTTTT; CDR3: CASGAAHNEKLFF
D: NA; size: NA; J: TRBJ2-7; V: TRBV2; DNA: TGTGCCAGCCTGAAGGGGATCGGCTACGAGCAGTACTTC; CDR3: CASLKGIGYEQYF
D: TRBD1; size: few; J: TRBJ2-7; V: TRBV14; DNA: TGTGCCAGCAGCACCCGGGACAGGGGGCTCGAGCAGTACTTC; CDR3: CASSTRDRGLEQYF
D: NA; size: NA; J: TRBJ2-1; V: TRBV2; DNA: TGTGCCAGCAGTGAAGCGAAGAGTGAGCAGTTCTTC; CDR3: CASSEAKSEQFF
D: TRBD1; size: NA; J: TRBJ2-5; V: TRBV5-1; DNA: TGCGCCAGCAGCCAGGGACAGGGAGAAGAGACCCAGTACTTC; CDR3: CASSQGQGEETQYF
D: NA; size: NA; J: TRBJ1-1; V: TRBV9; DNA: TGTGCCAGCAGCGGGACAGCCGGGAACACTGAAGCTTTCTTT; CDR3: CASSGTAGNTEAFF
D: NA; size: NA; J: TRBJ2-1; V: TRBV5-1; DNA: TGCGCCAGCAGCTTGACTAGCCAGGAGCAGTTCTTC; CDR3: CASSLTSQEQFF
D: TRBD1; size: NA; J: TRBJ1-1; V: TRBV6-5; DNA: TGTGCCAGCACCCACCAGGGGGTACTGGGCACTGAAGCTTTCTTT; CDR3: CASTHQGVLGTEAFF
D: TRBD1; size: NA; J: TRBJ1-1; V: TRBV5-1; DNA: TGCGCCAGCAGCCCCCTCGGACAGGGGAACACTGAAGCTTTCTTT; CDR3: CASSPLGQGNTEAFF
D: NA; size: NA; J: TRBJ2-7; V: TRBV5-4; DNA: TGTGCCAGCAGCTTAGTATCGGGAGACGAGCAGTACTTC; CDR3: CASSLVSGDEQYF
D: TRBD2; size: NA; J: TRBJ2-1; V: TRBV6-5; DNA: TGTGCCAGCAGCCCCGGGGGGTCGGTTTCCGATGAGCAGTTCTTC; CDR3: CASSPGGSVSDEQFF
D: NA; size: NA; J: TRBJ1-1; V: TRBV7-8; DNA: TGTGCCAGCAGCCCCGGGATGAACACTGAAGCTTTCTTT; CDR3: CASSPGMNTEAFF
D: TRBD2; size: NA; J: TRBJ2-1; V: TRBV25-1; DNA: TGTGCCAGCAGGGGGACTAGCGGGAGCAATGAGCAGTTCTTC; CDR3: CASRGTSGSNEQFF
D: NA; size: once; J: TRBJ1-4; V: TRBV12-3/TRBV12-4; DNA: TGTGCCAGCAGTTACCAGGGAAATGAAAAACTGTTTTTT; CDR3: CASSYQGNEKLFF
D: TRBD2; size: NA; J: TRBJ2-1; V: TRBV9; DNA: TGTGCCAGCAGCGTCGGACTAGCGGGCTACAATGAGCAGTTCTTC; CDR3: CASSVGLAGYNEQFF
D: NA; size: NA; J: TRBJ1-5; V: TRBV7-6; DNA: TGTGCCAGCAGCTTACTAGAGGTGGATCAGCCCCAGCATTTT; CDR3: CASSLLEVDQPQHF
D: NA; size: NA; J: TRBJ2-2; V: TRBV7-2; DNA: TGTGCCAGCAGGGTAGGCGGGGTGAACACCGGGGAGCTGTTTTTT; CDR3: CASRVGGVNTGELFF
D: TRBD1; size: NA; J: TRBJ1-2; V: TRBV29-1; DNA: TGCAGCGTTGCCGAAGACAGGGGCGATGGCTACACCTTC; CDR3: CSVAEDRGDGYTF
D: TRBD2; size: NA; J: TRBJ2-1; V: TRBV3-1/TRBV3-2; DNA: TGTGCCAGCAGCCGGACTAGCGGGACGGTAAATGAGCAGTTCTTC; CDR3: CASSRTSGTVNEQFF